This T cell receptor (beta chain) emerged from a study of neoadjuvant nivolumab and ipilimumab in lung cancer. Study-wide results and caveats: TCR sequencing covered a small number of samples. Resected-tumor TCR richness correlated positively with pretherapy blood richness. Resected tumors had greater TCR richness and clonality than uninvolved lung. From pretherapy to surgery, tumor richness and clonality rose with dual therapy.

Worth noting for this clone: Antigen specificity is unknown.

Sequenced by immunoSEQ multiplex PCR; TCRdb stores in-frame clones only, minus some. This sample has fewer than 40,000 clones, with approximately 92% found just once. V shed 0 bases and J shed 8 bases, with 13 bases lying between them. The germline V gene encodes CDR1 SGHVS and CDR2 FNYEAQ. This CDR3 spans 15 amino acids. The receptor was isolated from an adult with non-small cell lung cancer. This sample comprised peripheral blood, obtained after neoadjuvant nivolumab, alone or with ipilimumab, at or shortly before surgery. The chain uses TRBV7-6 and TRBJ1-4; D is undetermined. The CDR3: CASSLARGIGEKLFF. The CDR3 DNA reads TGTGCCAGCAGCTTAGCGCGGGGTATCGGGGAAAAACTGTTTTTT.